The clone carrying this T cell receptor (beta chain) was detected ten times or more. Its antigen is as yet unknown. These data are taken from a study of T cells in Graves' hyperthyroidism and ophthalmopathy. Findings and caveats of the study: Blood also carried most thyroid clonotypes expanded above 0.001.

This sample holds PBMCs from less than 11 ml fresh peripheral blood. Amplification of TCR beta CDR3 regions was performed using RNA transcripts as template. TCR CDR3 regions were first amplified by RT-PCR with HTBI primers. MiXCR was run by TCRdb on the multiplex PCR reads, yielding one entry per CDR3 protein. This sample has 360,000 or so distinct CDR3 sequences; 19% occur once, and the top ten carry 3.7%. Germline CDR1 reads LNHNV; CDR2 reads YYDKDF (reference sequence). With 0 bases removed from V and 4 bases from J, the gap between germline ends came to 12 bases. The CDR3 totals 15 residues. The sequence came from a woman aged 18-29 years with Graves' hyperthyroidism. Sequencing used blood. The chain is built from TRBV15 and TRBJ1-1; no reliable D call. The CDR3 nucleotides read TGTGCCACCAGCAGAGATCAGCGCCAGTTCACTGAAGCTTTCTTT. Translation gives CATSRDQRQFTEAFF.